This T cell receptor (beta chain) comes out of a study of CD8 T cells in Susac syndrome. In germline, CDR1 is SEHNR, CDR2 FQNEAQ (reference sequence). V lost 7 bases, J lost 6 bases, and 14 bases stayed unmatched. There are 16 residues in the CDR3. The multiple sclerosis control cohort comprised treatment-naive individuals presenting with stable or active relapsing-remitting disease. Isolation of CD8+ and CD4+ T cells was performed negatively, whereas enrichment of TEMRA cells was done by FACS. The authors reverse transcribed roughly 0.5 to 1 ug RNA with random hexamers. The authors amplified TCR beta CDR3 across 54 Vbeta and 13 Jbeta using immunoSEQ multiplex PCR. One entry per CDR3 protein results from TCRdb running MiXCR on the immunoSEQ multiplex PCR reads. The sample has 250,000 to 300,000 distinct CDR3 sequences, more than 75% seen once; the top ten hold over 0.1%.

The receptor was derived from a human donor with multiple sclerosis. The source material was CD8+ T cells from PBMCs. The V and J genes are TRBV7-9 and TRBJ2-1; TRBD1 agrees at 8 bases. The CDR3 DNA sequence: TGTGCCAGCACCTCCACAGAGGCACAGGGGGGCAATGAGCAGTTCTTC. Its translation: CASTSTEAQGGNEQFF.